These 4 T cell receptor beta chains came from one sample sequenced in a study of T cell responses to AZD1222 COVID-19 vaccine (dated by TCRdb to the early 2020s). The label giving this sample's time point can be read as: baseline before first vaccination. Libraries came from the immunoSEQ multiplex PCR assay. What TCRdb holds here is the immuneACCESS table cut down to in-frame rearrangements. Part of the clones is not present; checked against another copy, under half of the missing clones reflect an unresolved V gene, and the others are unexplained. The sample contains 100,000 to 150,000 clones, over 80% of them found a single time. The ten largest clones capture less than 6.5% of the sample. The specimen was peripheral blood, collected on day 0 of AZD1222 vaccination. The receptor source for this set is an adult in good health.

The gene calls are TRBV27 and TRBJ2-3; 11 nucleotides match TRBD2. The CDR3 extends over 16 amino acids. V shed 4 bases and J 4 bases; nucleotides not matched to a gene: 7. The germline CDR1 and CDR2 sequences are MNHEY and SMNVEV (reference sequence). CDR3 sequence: CASSSLAGGRADTQYF. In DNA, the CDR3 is TGTGCCAGCAGTTCCTTAGCGGGAGGGAGGGCAGATACGCAGTATTTT.

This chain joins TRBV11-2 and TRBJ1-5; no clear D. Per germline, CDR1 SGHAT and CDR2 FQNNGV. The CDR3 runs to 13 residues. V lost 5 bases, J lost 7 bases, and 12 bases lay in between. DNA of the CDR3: TGTGCCAGCAGCCCGGGTGCGGACCAGCCCCAGCATTTT. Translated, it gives CASSPGADQPQHF.

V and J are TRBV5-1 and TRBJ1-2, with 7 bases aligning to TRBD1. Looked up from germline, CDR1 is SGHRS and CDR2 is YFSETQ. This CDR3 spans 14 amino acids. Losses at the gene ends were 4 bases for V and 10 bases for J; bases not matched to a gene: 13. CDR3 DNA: TGCGCCAGCAGCCCCGGGGACATCAGGGGGGTCTACACCTTC. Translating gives CASSPGDIRGVYTF.

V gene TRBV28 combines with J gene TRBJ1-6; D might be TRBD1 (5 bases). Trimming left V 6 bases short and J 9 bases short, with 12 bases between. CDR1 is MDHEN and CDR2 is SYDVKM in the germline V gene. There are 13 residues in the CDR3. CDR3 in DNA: TGTGCCAGCAGGTCCCAGGGCGGTTCACCCCTCCACTTT. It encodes CASRSQGGSPLHF.